A selection of T cell receptor beta chains follows, all from one sample in a study of Ad26.COV2.S vaccination and SARS-CoV-2 variants. Assay: immunoSEQ multiplex PCR; the TCRdb copy retains only in-frame clones and omits some. The data hold hundreds of thousands of clones, with 65% to 90% observed a single time. The material was peripheral blood, obtained in a trial of Ad26.COV2.S vaccine versus placebo. The receptors were gathered from a person between 18 and 60 years old who received the Ad26.COV2.S COVID-19 vaccine or a placebo. Each CDR3 is given without its conserved first and last residue.

cdr3_aa: ASSEAGEQGYGYT
j_call: TRBJ1-2
cdr3_length: 13
v_call: TRBV6-1

cdr3_aa: ASSFTIQETQY
j_call: TRBJ2-5
cdr3_length: 11
v_call: TRBV5-8

cdr3_aa: ASSIVGRGPGQPQH
j_call: TRBJ1-5
cdr3_length: 14
v_call: TRBV19

cdr3_aa: ASSPVTSSNTGELF
j_call: TRBJ2-2
cdr3_length: 14
v_call: TRBV5-1

cdr3_aa: ASSQALRGNQPQH
j_call: TRBJ1-5
cdr3_length: 13
v_call: TRBV4-3

cdr3_aa: ASSLYRGTNTEAF
j_call: TRBJ1-1
cdr3_length: 13
v_call: TRBV28

cdr3_aa: ASSLQENTQY
j_call: TRBJ2-3
cdr3_length: 10
v_call: TRBV13

cdr3_aa: ASSPESSSYEQY
j_call: TRBJ2-7
cdr3_length: 12
v_call: TRBV18

cdr3_aa: SVEYTAYNEQF
j_call: TRBJ2-1
cdr3_length: 11
v_call: TRBV29-1

cdr3_aa: ASSYGMETYGYT
j_call: TRBJ1-2
cdr3_length: 12
v_call: TRBV6-2/TRBV6-3

cdr3_aa: ASSPMTGYYGYT
j_call: TRBJ1-2
cdr3_length: 12
v_call: TRBV7-6

cdr3_aa: ASSLVTGGRSPLH
j_call: TRBJ1-6
cdr3_length: 13
v_call: TRBV7-9

cdr3_aa: ASSSVRGGEQY
j_call: TRBJ2-7
cdr3_length: 11
v_call: TRBV6-6

cdr3_aa: ASSFGQSYEQY
j_call: TRBJ2-7
cdr3_length: 11
v_call: TRBV5-1

cdr3_aa: ASSQDHMDGRRGYT
j_call: TRBJ1-2
cdr3_length: 14
v_call: TRBV4-3

cdr3_aa: ASSSPGRLTNEKLF
j_call: TRBJ1-4
cdr3_length: 14
v_call: TRBV6-2/TRBV6-3

cdr3_aa: ASSSVYRVNEQF
j_call: TRBJ2-1
cdr3_length: 12
v_call: TRBV4-1

cdr3_aa: AIRDHSYEQY
j_call: TRBJ2-7
cdr3_length: 10
v_call: TRBV10-3

cdr3_aa: ASSQEGADTEAF
j_call: TRBJ1-1
cdr3_length: 12
v_call: TRBV3-1/TRBV3-2

cdr3_aa: AIKRTGEVTDTQY
j_call: TRBJ2-3
cdr3_length: 13
v_call: TRBV10-3

cdr3_aa: ASSPGASYEQY
j_call: TRBJ2-7
cdr3_length: 11
v_call: TRBV6-5

cdr3_aa: ASSQVWDRANTEAF
j_call: TRBJ1-1
cdr3_length: 14
v_call: TRBV27

cdr3_aa: ASSFTEYNEQF
j_call: TRBJ2-1
cdr3_length: 11
v_call: TRBV11-1

cdr3_aa: ASSRRTGGSPTDTQY
j_call: TRBJ2-3
cdr3_length: 15
v_call: TRBV3-1/TRBV3-2

cdr3_aa: ASSVVGGLTDTQY
j_call: TRBJ2-3
cdr3_length: 13
v_call: TRBV13

cdr3_aa: ASSYLTSGTREQY
j_call: TRBJ2-7
cdr3_length: 13
v_call: TRBV5-1

cdr3_aa: ASSHQARGAETQY
j_call: TRBJ2-5
cdr3_length: 13
v_call: TRBV4-1

cdr3_aa: ATSTRGRGGGETQY
j_call: TRBJ2-5
cdr3_length: 14
v_call: TRBV24-1

cdr3_aa: ASRVGSNEKLF
j_call: TRBJ1-4
cdr3_length: 11
v_call: TRBV6-5

cdr3_aa: ATSRGFGLAGGPRNEQF
j_call: TRBJ2-1
cdr3_length: 17
v_call: TRBV15

cdr3_aa: ASSLEVARNEQF
j_call: TRBJ2-1
cdr3_length: 12
v_call: TRBV7-2

cdr3_aa: ASSQGSGQGRGEQF
j_call: TRBJ2-1
cdr3_length: 14
v_call: TRBV4-1

cdr3_aa: ASSITEGGTEAF
j_call: TRBJ1-1
cdr3_length: 12
v_call: TRBV19

cdr3_aa: ASRGGGSGANVLT
j_call: TRBJ2-6
cdr3_length: 13
v_call: TRBV27

cdr3_aa: ASSAGTPGNEQF
j_call: TRBJ2-1
cdr3_length: 12
v_call: TRBV27

cdr3_aa: ATSEQGRGQPQH
j_call: TRBJ1-5
cdr3_length: 12
v_call: TRBV24-1

cdr3_aa: AWSAQDNQPQH
j_call: TRBJ1-5
cdr3_length: 11
v_call: TRBV30

cdr3_aa: ASSLTPGSGNTIY
j_call: TRBJ1-3
cdr3_length: 13
v_call: TRBV27

cdr3_aa: ASRGAPGNIQY
j_call: TRBJ2-4
cdr3_length: 11
v_call: TRBV28

cdr3_aa: SVEDPRSSGADTDTQY
j_call: TRBJ2-3
cdr3_length: 16
v_call: TRBV29-1

cdr3_aa: ASSQETGGTGELF
j_call: TRBJ2-2
cdr3_length: 13
v_call: TRBV4-2

cdr3_aa: ASSQEGQGESSQPQH
j_call: TRBJ1-5
cdr3_length: 15
v_call: TRBV4-1

cdr3_aa: ASSPVIQAGLYSNQPQH
j_call: TRBJ1-5
cdr3_length: 17
v_call: TRBV19

cdr3_aa: SASLGEPQH
j_call: TRBJ1-5
cdr3_length: 9
v_call: TRBV20-1

cdr3_aa: ASSLAGGYQETQY
j_call: TRBJ2-5
cdr3_length: 13
v_call: TRBV7-9

cdr3_aa: ASSSLGAQGDQETQY
j_call: TRBJ2-5
cdr3_length: 15
v_call: TRBV27

cdr3_aa: ASSLGRQGLGEQF
j_call: TRBJ2-1
cdr3_length: 13
v_call: TRBV5-1

cdr3_aa: ASSYTSPLAGGNNEQF
j_call: TRBJ2-1
cdr3_length: 16
v_call: TRBV6-2/TRBV6-3

cdr3_aa: ASSLRGRANEKLF
j_call: TRBJ1-4
cdr3_length: 13
v_call: TRBV11-2

cdr3_aa: ASSQDHSGRSFETQY
j_call: TRBJ2-5
cdr3_length: 15
v_call: TRBV5-1

cdr3_aa: ASSLFSGPLNTEAF
j_call: TRBJ1-1
cdr3_length: 14
v_call: TRBV5-8

cdr3_aa: ASIRGGSGTEAF
j_call: TRBJ1-1
cdr3_length: 12
v_call: TRBV25-1